This TCR beta chain was sequenced for a study of identical twins. MiXCR, applied by TCRdb to the 5' RACE reads, yields one record per CDR3 protein. In the table there are about 530,000 distinct CDR3 sequences, about a fifth of which are singletons. The table lists this clonotype with a few counts. This sample was shared with a second study, whose subject was yellow fever vaccine responses in identical twins.

Specimen: CD4+ T cells sorted from blood. The receptor's source is a young woman in good health.

The chain's CDR3 is CSATLDYNEQFF. CDR3 coding DNA: TGCAGTGCGACACTAGATTACAATGAGCAGTTCTTC. This chain uses TRBV20-1 with TRBJ2-1; TRBD2 might be the D (5 bases). V lost 6 bases, J lost 4 bases, and 10 bases lay in between. The CDR3 is 12 residues long. Germline loops: CDR1 DFQATT, CDR2 SNEGSKA (reference sequence).